The 16 T cell receptor beta chains below come from one sample, sequenced in a study of shared clonotypes between healthy human individuals. This table comes from immunoSEQ multiplex PCR, and its TCRdb copy is limited to in-frame clones, with some not included. The sample includes about 2.4 million clones, over 85% seen only once; the top ten take 0.36%. The material sequenced was naive CD4+ T cells from PBMCs. Stated subset: CD45RA+ positively selected. The receptors here all came from a man younger than 35 in good health. Some clones in this sample may be carry-over from other donors' samples.

This chain connects TRBV21-1 to TRBJ2-7. TRBV21-1 is a pseudogene locus. This CDR3 comprises 14 residues. The DNA of the CDR3 is TGTGCCAGCAGCAACAGATGGGGGTACTACGAGCAGTACTTC. As protein: CASSNRWGYYEQYF.

The rearrangement links TRBV7-6 to TRBJ2-2; D ambiguous. V was pared by 0 bases and J by 6 bases, with 5 bases between. Per the germline V gene, CDR1 is SGHVS and CDR2 is FNYEAQ. The CDR3 sequence is 13 residues long. This chain's CDR3 is CASSLAGSGELFF. The CDR3 DNA sequence: TGTGCCAGCAGCTTAGCGGGGTCCGGGGAGCTGTTTTTT.

The rearrangement uses TRBV6-5 and TRBJ2-5; D is perhaps TRBD2 (6 bases). Trimming left V 6 bases short and J 5 bases short, with 19 bases between. The CDR3 loop spans 15 amino acids. The germline CDR1 and CDR2 sequences are MNHEY and SVGAGI. The CDR3 protein is CASSHGDAGRETQYF. CDR3 coding DNA: TGTGCCAGCAGCCATGGGGACGCAGGGAGGGAGACCCAGTACTTC.

This sequence joins TRBV18 and TRBJ1-3; D is perhaps TRBD1 (5 bases). From germline, CDR1 is KGHSH and CDR2 LQKENI. This CDR3 is 17 amino acids long. With 2 bases removed from V and 0 bases from J, the gap between germline ends came to 14 bases. CDR3 residues: CASSPDSTGLSGNTIYF. CDR3 bases: TGTGCCAGCTCACCAGACTCTACAGGTCTCTCTGGAAACACCATATATTTT.

The V gene is TRBV15, the J gene TRBJ2-4; 7 nucleotides line up with TRBD1. The CDR3 runs to 13 residues. Per germline, CDR1 LNHNV and CDR2 YYDKDF (reference sequence). Germline trimming cut 3 bases from V and 13 bases from J; bases unmatched to any gene: 9. CDR3 region: CATSSGQVSVQYF. In nucleotides, the CDR3 is TGTGCCACCAGCAGTGGACAGGTTTCGGTACAGTACTTC.

The rearrangement uses TRBV6-1 and TRBJ2-5; TRBD1 matches 8 bases. Trimming removed 3 bases from V and 5 bases from J; junction bases left unmatched: 8. This CDR3 comprises 15 residues. Germline lookup yields CDR1 MNHNS and CDR2 SASEGT. The CDR3 region has the DNA TGTGCCAGCAGTGATGGTCAGGGGGCGCGTGAGACCCAGTACTTC. Protein: CASSDGQGARETQYF.

V usage is TRBV7-8 and J usage is TRBJ2-5; D unclear. V lost 7 bases, J lost 5 bases, and 20 bases lay in between. This CDR3 has 15 residues. Looked up from germline, CDR1 is SGHVS and CDR2 is FQNEAQ. The CDR3 DNA reads TGTGCCAGCACCATGTTTCGCGGTAGTCGGGAGACCCAGTACTTC. It specifies CASTMFRGSRETQYF.

V and J are TRBV7-9 and TRBJ2-1; a possible D gene is TRBD1 (6 bases). The CDR3 extends over 15 amino acids. The ends were cut back, 4 bases at V and 1 base at J, with 11 bases in the middle. From germline, CDR1 is SEHNR and CDR2 FQNEAQ (reference sequence). The CDR3 DNA reads TGTGCCAGCAGCTCCAGGGGCCCTTCCTACAATGAGCAGTTCTTC. Translated: CASSSRGPSYNEQFF.

This rearrangement joins TRBV6-1 to TRBJ1-1, with a possible D match to TRBD1 (5 bases). Germline V lookup: CDR1 MNHNS, CDR2 SASEGT. This CDR3 is built from 13 residues. Trimming stripped 6 bases from V and 4 bases from J, with 12 bases between. The CDR3 protein is CASRLGGGTEAFF. The DNA for the CDR3 is TGTGCCAGCAGGTTGGGGGGAGGCACTGAAGCTTTCTTT.

For this clone: Other DNA sequences in this specimen translate into the identical CDR3. The chain joins TRBV19 to TRBJ1-2, with TRBD1 as a possible D gene (5 bases). The CDR3 runs 13 residues. Germline loops: CDR1 LNHDA, CDR2 SQIVND (reference sequence). Trimming left V 1 base short and J 5 bases short, with 8 bases between. The CDR3 DNA follows: TGTGCCAGTAGTATAGGAGCAGGGTATGGCTACACCTTC. This sequence encodes CASSIGAGYGYTF.

In this sample, this clone turned up once. The sample contains more than one DNA sequence encoding this CDR3. CDR3 DNA sequence: TGCAGTGCTAGAGCTAAAGATACGCAGTATTTT. Translating it yields CSARAKDTQYF. This chain uses TRBV20-1 with TRBJ2-3; D gene unclear. Germline V CDR1 and CDR2: DFQATT, SNEGSKA (reference sequence). The CDR3 has 11 amino acids. Trimming took 1 base from V and 5 from J, leaving 4 bases between them.

CDR3 amino acids: CASSLDPREISTDTQYF. CDR3 DNA: TGTGCCAGCAGCTTAGACCCGCGGGAGATAAGCACAGATACGCAGTATTTT. The chain recombines TRBV7-9 with TRBJ2-3; 7 nucleotides agree with TRBD2. With V trimmed by 1 base and J by 0 bases, 7 bases remained unmatched. This CDR3 spans 17 amino acids. Germline lookup yields CDR1 SEHNR and CDR2 FQNEAQ (reference sequence).

The rearrangement joins TRBV11-2 to TRBJ2-2, with D unresolved. Trimming shortened V by 5 bases and J by 6 bases, and 10 bases separated the two germline ends. Germline lookup yields CDR1 SGHAT and CDR2 FQNNGV. This CDR3 has 13 residues. Here the CDR3 reads CASSLGPAGELFF. CDR3 nucleotide sequence: TGTGCCAGCAGCCTAGGACCGGCCGGGGAGCTGTTTTTT.

The V gene is TRBV27, the J gene TRBJ1-2; D gene unclear. From germline, CDR1 is MNHEY and CDR2 SMNVEV (reference sequence). V was cut by 6 bases and J by 0 bases, with 17 bases left in between. The CDR3 runs 16 residues. The CDR3 DNA reads TGTGCCAGCAGCAGCTCATGGGCCAACTCTAACTATGGCTACACCTTC. It specifies CASSSSWANSNYGYTF.

To note about this clone: The identical CDR3 is also encoded by other nucleotide sequences in the sample. This rearrangement joins TRBV6-5 to TRBJ2-7, with 9 nucleotides matching TRBD1. With 2 bases clipped from V and 2 bases from J, the junction kept 4 bases outside the gene matches. Germline assignment: CDR1 MNHEY and CDR2 SVGAGI. The CDR3 spans 15 residues. CDR3 DNA sequence: TGTGCCAGCAGTTACCAGGACAGGGGCCCCTACGAGCAGTACTTC. Translating it yields CASSYQDRGPYEQYF.

V and J are TRBV30 and TRBJ1-6, with D uncertain. From germline, CDR1 is GTSNPN and CDR2 SVGIG (reference sequence). V was pared by 8 bases and J by 6 bases, with 17 bases between. The CDR3 consists of 14 residues. The CDR3, as DNA: TGTGCCCAGAGAACCGTTGTCAGTAATTCACCCCTCCACTTT. This gives the protein CAQRTVVSNSPLHF.